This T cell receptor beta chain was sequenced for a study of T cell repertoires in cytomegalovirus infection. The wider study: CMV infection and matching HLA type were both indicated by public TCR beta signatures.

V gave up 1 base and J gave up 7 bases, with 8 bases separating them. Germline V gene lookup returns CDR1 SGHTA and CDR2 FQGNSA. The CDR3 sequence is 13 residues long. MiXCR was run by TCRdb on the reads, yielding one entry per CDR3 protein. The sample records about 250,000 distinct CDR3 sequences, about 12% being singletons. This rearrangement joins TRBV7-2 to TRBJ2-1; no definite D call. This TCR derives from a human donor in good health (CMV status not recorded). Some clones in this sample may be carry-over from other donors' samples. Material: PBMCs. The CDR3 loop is CASSLVIQNEQFF. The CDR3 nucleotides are TGTGCCAGCAGCTTAGTTATCCAAAATGAGCAGTTCTTC.